Sequencing of this T cell receptor (beta chain) was carried out in a study of a mutant IDH1 vaccine in newly diagnosed glioma. Study at large: Previous care, which was radiotherapy, temozolomide, or both, most often involved both. Overall study results and limits: Seemingly, top peripheral T cell clonotype changes bore no relation to pseudoprogression.

Noted time point: baseline, week 1 (first vaccination visit). Sample treatment: pre-vaccination baseline after standard-of-care therapy. Comment on this clone: Its specificity is unknown.

Germline V gene lookup returns CDR1 MNHEY and CDR2 SMNVEV (reference sequence). V lost 5 bases and J 0 bases, leaving 11 bases between the germline ends. The CDR3 runs 15 residues. Data came from immunoSEQ multiplex PCR; TCRdb stores just in-frame clones and leaves some out. The sample includes approximately 92,000 clones, approximately 83% of them seen just once. The TCR was taken from a woman aged 45-60 years with glioma. Here the sequenced sample was PBMCs, taken from a glioma patient treated with radiotherapy, temozolomide or both. The V gene is TRBV27, the J gene TRBJ1-3, with D tentatively TRBD1 (5 bases). CDR3 sequence reads: CASSPGTVSGNTIYF. The CDR3 region has the DNA TGTGCCAGCAGTCCTGGGACGGTCTCTGGAAACACCATATATTTT.